These 29 T cell receptor beta chains originate from one sample sequenced in a study of blood T cell repertoires in COVID-19. The table came from immunoSEQ multiplex PCR; TCRdb's copy has only in-frame clones and leaves some out. The sample lists around 98,000 clones; nearly 90% were seen once. The sequencing input was peripheral blood. These receptors originate from a man in his sixties or seventies with acute or convalescent COVID-19.

The rearrangement joins TRBV6-5 to TRBJ2-2; D ambiguous. V gave up 5 bases and J gave up 3 bases, with 7 bases separating them. The V gene's germline CDR1 is MNHEY and CDR2 SVGAGI. The CDR3 length is 13 residues. The CDR3 DNA reads TGTGCCAGCAGTAGAGACTACACCGGGGAGCTGTTTTTT. It specifies CASSRDYTGELFF.

The chain recombines TRBV11-2 with TRBJ1-4; 10 nucleotides agree with TRBD1. After removal of 5 bases from V and 2 bases from J, the junction contained 2 bases not matched to a gene. CDR3 length: 15 residues. Germline loops: CDR1 SGHAT, CDR2 FQNNGV. CDR3 in amino acids: CASSVGQGTNEKLFF. For the CDR3, the DNA is TGTGCCAGCAGCGTGGGACAGGGGACTAATGAAAAACTGTTTTTT.

The chain couples TRBV11-1 to TRBJ1-3, with D perhaps matching TRBD1 (6 bases). Germline V gene data show CDR1 as SGHAT and CDR2 as FQDESV (reference sequence). This CDR3 spans 14 amino acids. V lost 1 base and J 9 bases, leaving 13 bases between the germline ends. DNA for the CDR3: TGTGCCAGCAGCTTAGGATCAACAGGGAGCACCATATATTTT. It encodes CASSLGSTGSTIYF.

The chain has TRBV6-1 and TRBJ2-4; D is possibly TRBD1 (5 bases). Trimming stripped 2 bases from V and 2 bases from J, with 7 bases between. The V gene's germline CDR1 is MNHNS and CDR2 SASEGT. This CDR3 has 14 residues. The DNA of the CDR3 is TGTGCCAGCAGTGAACCAGGGTCCAAAAACATTCAGTACTTC. Protein: CASSEPGSKNIQYF.

The rearrangement uses TRBV27 and TRBJ1-2; maybe TRBD1 (5 bases). Germline V gene data show CDR1 as MNHEY and CDR2 as SMNVEV (reference sequence). The CDR3 contains 14 residues. The V and J ends lost 7 bases and 4 bases respectively, with 16 bases between them. The CDR3 DNA is TGTGCCAGCAAGCAAAGGGGTAAGGCCTATGGCTACACCTTC. Amino acid sequence: CASKQRGKAYGYTF.

This sequence joins TRBV10-3 and TRBJ1-1, with D hard to call. This CDR3 is 12 amino acids long. V lost 3 bases and J lost 11, with 13 bases in between. CDR1 and CDR2 (germline): ENHRY, SYGVKD. CDR3 DNA sequence: TGTGCCATCAGTGAAGTTCGGGTTGGGGCTTTCTTT. It specifies CAISEVRVGAFF.

This clone was seen a handful of times. The rearrangement links TRBV6-5 to TRBJ1-1; a weak D match, TRBD1 (5 bases). This CDR3 region has 13 residues. Germline values: CDR1 MNHEY, CDR2 SVGAGI. Trimming stripped 6 bases from V and 2 bases from J, with 10 bases between. The CDR3 reads CASSPDSNTEAFF. CDR3 bases: TGTGCCAGCAGCCCCGACAGTAACACTGAAGCTTTCTTT.

The CDR3 sequence: CASSLGRGLVNTEAFF. CDR3 nucleotide sequence: TGCGCCAGCAGCTTGGGCAGGGGTCTGGTGAACACTGAAGCTTTCTTT. The gene calls are TRBV5-1 and TRBJ1-1, with D tentatively TRBD1 (6 bases). Trimming pared 0 bases from V and 0 bases from J, leaving 12 bases between. Germline V gives CDR1 SGHRS, CDR2 YFSETQ. This CDR3 comprises 16 residues.

V and J are TRBV6-5 and TRBJ2-2; TRBD1 agrees at 7 bases. The germline gives CDR1 MNHEY, CDR2 SVGAGI. V lost 6 bases and J lost 5; bases outside the gene matches: 3. This CDR3 is built from 13 residues. In DNA, the CDR3 is TGTGCCAGCAGGATACAGGGGACCGGGGAGCTGTTTTTT. It translates to CASRIQGTGELFF.

The chain uses TRBV5-6 and TRBJ2-3; TRBD2 matches at 10 bases. With 3 bases clipped from V and 2 bases from J, the junction kept 3 bases outside the gene matches. Germline-derived CDR1 and CDR2 are SGHDT and YYEEEE. The CDR3 is 15 residues long. The CDR3 sequence is CASSSLAGDTDTQYF. The CDR3 DNA is TGTGCCAGCAGCTCTCTAGCGGGGGACACAGATACGCAGTATTTT.

This clone was counted a few times. V usage is TRBV5-8 and J usage is TRBJ1-2; D remains unclear. This CDR3 contains 14 residues. Per the germline V gene, CDR1 is SGHTS and CDR2 is YDEGEE. Trimming shortened V by 0 bases and J by 4 bases, and 10 bases separated the two germline ends. CDR3 amino acids: CASSLVEAFYGYTF. The CDR3 nucleotides read TGTGCCAGCAGCTTGGTTGAGGCCTTCTATGGCTACACCTTC.

The rearrangement joins TRBV14 to TRBJ2-1; D gene unclear. This CDR3 is 11 amino acids long. Trimming stripped 3 bases from V and 8 bases from J, with 5 bases between. The germline V gene has CDR1 SGHDN and CDR2 FVKESK. The CDR3 DNA reads as TGTGCCAGCAGCCATTTCGATGAGCAGTTCTTC. It yields the protein CASSHFDEQFF.

The chain is built from TRBV2 and TRBJ1-2; D gene ambiguous. CDR3 length: 12 amino acids. Trimming left V 9 bases short and J 4 bases short, with 12 bases between. Germline V gene lookup returns CDR1 SNHLY and CDR2 FYNNEI. CDR3 nucleotide sequence: TGTGCCAGGCGAGAGAGTACCTATGGCTACACCTTC. Encoded protein: CARRESTYGYTF. Based on the CDR3 plus reference TRBV2 and TRBJ1-2, the full variable domain is EPEVTQTPSHQVTQMGQEVILRCVPISNHLYFYWYRQILGQKVEFLVSFYNNEISEKSEIFDDQFSVERPDGSNFTLKIRSTKLEDSAMYFCARRESTYGYTFGSGTRLTVV.

This clone has a single count. This chain links TRBV3-1 (or the pseudogene TRBV3-2) with TRBJ1-2; D is possibly TRBD1 (6 bases). V was trimmed by 3 bases and J by 0 bases, leaving 11 bases between them. Germline CDR1 LGHDT, CDR2 YNNKEL (reference sequence). CDR3 length equals 15 residues. The CDR3 here is CASSQLQGPNYGYTF. DNA of the CDR3: TGTGCCAGCAGCCAGCTACAGGGCCCTAACTATGGCTACACCTTC.

This clone was observed a handful of times. The chain uses TRBV28 and TRBJ1-4, with unresolved D. V lost 6 bases and J lost 2, with 13 bases in between. This CDR3 contains 15 residues. Germline assignment: CDR1 MDHEN and CDR2 SYDVKM. The CDR3, as DNA: TGTGCCAGCAGCTTACAAGGAGTTACTAATGAAAAACTGTTTTTT. It specifies CASSLQGVTNEKLFF.

The chain carries TRBV2 and TRBJ1-2, with D maybe TRBD1 (6 bases). The CDR3 has 17 residues. Per germline, CDR1 SNHLY and CDR2 FYNNEI. V lost 2 bases, J lost 8 bases, and 24 bases lay in between. The CDR3 region has the DNA TGTGCCAGCAGTGAACCGGGACACCCGCTCTCCTTAGCAGGCTACACCTTC. Residues: CASSEPGHPLSLAGYTF. Combining the CDR3 with reference TRBV2 and TRBJ1-2 gives the whole variable domain EPEVTQTPSHQVTQMGQEVILRCVPISNHLYFYWYRQILGQKVEFLVSFYNNEISEKSEIFDDQFSVERPDGSNFTLKIRSTKLEDSAMYFCASSEPGHPLSLAGYTFGSGTRLTVV.

The gene calls are TRBV12-5 and TRBJ2-2; D is perhaps TRBD2 (5 bases). CDR1 is LGHNT and CDR2 is FRNRAP in the germline V gene. V lost 0 bases, J lost 4 bases, and 15 bases lay in between. The CDR3 is 17 residues long. CDR3 DNA sequence: TGTGCTAGTGGTTTGGTACAGCGGCTATCCTTCACCGGGGAGCTGTTTTTT. Protein sequence: CASGLVQRLSFTGELFF.

V is TRBV5-1 and J is TRBJ2-7; TRBD1 is a possible D gene (6 bases). The CDR3 has 14 residues. V was trimmed by 0 bases and J by 6 bases, leaving 13 bases between them. Germline CDR1 is SGHRS and CDR2 is YFSETQ. The CDR3 protein is CASSLAGRGREQYF. The DNA for the CDR3 is TGCGCCAGCAGCTTGGCAGGCAGGGGACGCGAGCAGTACTTC.

The CDR3 spells CASTGTRTDSNYGYTF. CDR3 coding DNA: TGTGCCAGTACCGGGACGAGGACAGACTCTAACTATGGCTACACCTTC. The chain combines TRBV19 with TRBJ1-2, with TRBD1 as a possible D gene (6 bases). Deletions cut 7 bases from V and 0 bases from J, with 18 bases between. This CDR3 is built from 16 residues. Germline V gene sequence: CDR1 LNHDA, CDR2 SQIVND (reference sequence).

V usage is TRBV2 and J usage is TRBJ1-2; 8 bases are shared with TRBD1. Trimming removed 6 bases from V and 6 bases from J; junction bases left unmatched: 6. This CDR3 has 13 amino acids. Germline values: CDR1 SNHLY, CDR2 FYNNEI. CDR3 in DNA: TGTGCCAGCAGGACAGGGGATATGGATGGCTACACCTTC. This translates into CASRTGDMDGYTF.

The chain uses TRBV6-5 and TRBJ1-5; 8 bases match TRBD1. From germline, CDR1 is MNHEY and CDR2 SVGAGI. V lost 7 bases, J lost 7 bases, and 9 bases stayed unmatched. The length of the CDR3 is 14 residues. CDR3 in amino acids: CASTQDRDRQPQHF. Written as DNA, the CDR3 is TGTGCCAGCACCCAGGACAGGGACAGGCAGCCCCAGCATTTT.

V gene TRBV2 combines with J gene TRBJ2-7; tentatively, D is TRBD1 (6 bases). Germline loops: CDR1 SNHLY, CDR2 FYNNEI. This CDR3 contains 11 residues. V was trimmed by 8 bases and J by 6 bases, leaving 11 bases between them. As DNA, the CDR3 is TGTGCCAGCGTCAGGGGCCGCGAGCAGTACGTC. This gives the protein CASVRGREQYV.

This chain connects TRBV25-1 to TRBJ2-7; D gene ambiguous. V lost 6 bases and J lost 0, with 3 bases in between. The CDR3 length is 11 residues. Germline loops: CDR1 MGHDK, CDR2 SYGVNS. CDR3 DNA sequence: TGTGCCAGCAGCTACTCCTACGAGCAGTACTTC. Amino acids: CASSYSYEQYF.

The rearrangement links TRBV5-1 to TRBJ1-3; weak D call: TRBD1 (5 bases). Germline lookup yields CDR1 SGHRS and CDR2 YFSETQ. The length of the CDR3 is 15 residues. Trimming stripped 4 bases from V and 1 base from J, with 12 bases between. The DNA for the CDR3 is TGCGCCAGCAGCCCGTTGGGGACTTCTGGAAACACCATATATTTT. This sequence encodes CASSPLGTSGNTIYF.

The chain joins TRBV29-1 to TRBJ2-1; D unclear. The V gene lost 3 bases and the J gene lost 0 bases, with 12 bases spanning the gap. Germline V gene lookup returns CDR1 SQVTM and CDR2 ANQGSEA. This CDR3 has 15 amino acids. The DNA for the CDR3 is TGCAGCGTTGACTTCAGGCGACGCTCCTACAATGAGCAGTTCTTC. The encoded protein is CSVDFRRRSYNEQFF.

The J gene is TRBJ2-4, the V gene TRBV5-1, with D possibly matching TRBD2 (6 bases). Germline assignment: CDR1 SGHRS and CDR2 YFSETQ. V was cut by 2 bases and J by 6 bases, with 12 bases left in between. The CDR3 is 14 residues long. The CDR3 reads CASSFDQGGNIQYF. The CDR3 DNA is TGCGCCAGCAGCTTCGACCAGGGAGGAAACATTCAGTACTTC. Together with reference TRBV5-1 and TRBJ2-4, the CDR3 gives the full variable domain: KAGVTQTPRYLIKTRGQQVTLSCSPISGHRSVSWYQQTPGQGLQFLFEYFSETQRNKGNFPGRFSGRQFSNSRSEMNVSTLELGDSALYLCASSFDQGGNIQYFGAGTRLSVL.

This clone occurred once. This sequence joins TRBV6-5 and TRBJ1-2; no reliable D call. The CDR3 runs 14 residues. Trimming took off 4 bases at V and 0 bases at J, with 9 bases between the two ends. CDR1 and CDR2 from the germline V gene are MNHEY and SVGAGI. This CDR3 reads CASSSPGTNYGYTF. As DNA, the CDR3 is TGTGCCAGCAGTTCGCCGGGAACTAACTATGGCTACACCTTC.

The chain is built from TRBV5-5 and TRBJ1-1; tentative D call: TRBD1 (5 bases). Germline values: CDR1 SGHKS, CDR2 YYEKEE (reference sequence). V was clipped by 5 bases and J by 1 base, with 21 bases between them. This CDR3 is built from 17 residues. The CDR3 sequence: CASSWAGQLLENTEAFF. The CDR3, as DNA: TGTGCCAGCAGTTGGGCAGGGCAACTCCTGGAGAACACTGAAGCTTTCTTT.

The chain employs TRBV3-1 (or the pseudogene TRBV3-2) and TRBJ1-2, with 7 positions matching TRBD1. V lost 5 bases and J lost 6; bases outside the gene matches: 12. This CDR3 has 15 residues. In germline, CDR1 is LGHDT, CDR2 YNNKEL (reference sequence). This CDR3 reads CASSFRTGPGNGYTF. In DNA, the CDR3 is TGTGCCAGCAGCTTCCGGACAGGCCCGGGGAATGGCTACACCTTC.